This T cell receptor beta chain was recorded in a study of TIL therapy for anti-PD-1-resistant metastatic lung cancer. Background on the study: Median patient age was approximately 58, ranging about 38-80 years.

Sequencing used immunoSEQ v3. Each library reached some 2 million read pairs, or roughly 5-6.5 million at deep level. Data came from immunoSEQ multiplex PCR; TCRdb stores just in-frame clones and leaves some out. The sample lists approximately 95,000 clones, approximately 65% occurring once. This clone has just one count. Its target is unknown. The time point was: pre-treatment sample, taken before nivolumab and TIL therapy. The tumor samples were excised metastases, mostly pleural nodules or supraclavicular lymph nodes. Progressing patients received lymphodepletion, expanded TIL infusion and IL-2. General study points: Compared with baseline intratumoral T cells, expanded TIL cultures were more clonal and less diverse (roughly 6% vs 31%).

CDR3 length equals 15 residues. Germline V gene data show CDR1 as SGHNT and CDR2 as YYREEE (reference sequence). V lost 3 bases to trimming and J lost 0 bases, with 12 bases between them. This TCR derives from a person aged 25-79 years with non-small cell lung cancer. V gene TRBV5-4 combines with J gene TRBJ1-2; possible D gene TRBD1, 6 bases. Source: tumor tissue, taken at baseline. The CDR3 spells CASSYGQRPNYGYTF. In nucleotides, the CDR3 is TGTGCCAGCAGCTACGGACAGCGCCCTAACTATGGCTACACCTTC.